Shown below are 16 T cell receptor beta chains from a single sample sequenced in a study of blood T cells in healthy people across ages. A second PCR of about 7 to 12 cycles used a sample-barcoded 5' primer and a J-beta primer mix. TCRdb called the 5' RACE reads again in MiXCR, with one record for every CDR3 protein. There are about 730,000 distinct CDR3 sequences in the sample; roughly 44% occur only once, and 20% to 25% lies in the top ten. The sequenced sample consisted of blood. The receptors were sampled from a woman aged 60 to 75 in good health.

This clonotype was seen at least ten times. V usage is TRBV6-2 or TRBV6-3 and J usage is TRBJ2-1; D is undetermined. The CDR3 spans 13 residues. Germline loops: CDR1 MNHEY, CDR2 SVGEGT. Trimming took off 7 bases at V and 9 bases at J, with 16 bases between the two ends. Written as DNA, the CDR3 is TGTGCCAGCACCAGAGAGTACAATCGTGAGCAGTTCTTC. Protein: CASTREYNREQFF.

V usage is TRBV12-3 or TRBV12-4 and J usage is TRBJ2-7; possibly TRBD2 for D (6 bases). The CDR3 loop spans 14 amino acids. V lost 6 bases to trimming and J lost 3 bases, with 15 bases between them. CDR3 coding DNA: TGTGCCAGCAGCCCGACACGGAGGGTCTACGAGCAGTACTTC. Amino acid sequence: CASSPTRRVYEQYF.

DNA of the CDR3: TGTGCCAGCAGCAGTCCAGGGTTTGTCCGGAAGACCCAGTACTTC. Its translation: CASSSPGFVRKTQYF. The rearrangement joins TRBV21-1 to TRBJ2-5; the table names TRBD1, a call not compared with the DNA. TRBV21-1 counts as a pseudogene. The CDR3 loop spans 15 amino acids.

This clonotype was found a few times. The rearrangement links TRBV9 to TRBJ2-1; TRBD2 aligns across 7 bases. This CDR3 comprises 16 residues. J lost 7 bases, V lost 0 bases, and 10 bases had no gene match. CDR1 is SGDLS, CDR2 YYNGEE, per germline. The CDR3 reads CASSVEVGGSRNEQFF. As DNA, the CDR3 is TGTGCCAGCAGCGTAGAGGTCGGCGGGAGTAGAAATGAGCAGTTCTTC.

The CDR3, as DNA: TGTGCCAGCAGTGTCGGAGAGACCCAGTTCTTC. Protein product: CASSVGETQFF. This rearrangement joins TRBV2 to TRBJ2-1; D gene ambiguous. Trimming stripped 4 bases from V and 13 bases from J, with 11 bases between. This CDR3 has 11 residues. Germline V gene sequence: CDR1 SNHLY, CDR2 FYNNEI.

In its sample, this clonotype was seen many times. The CDR3 loop is CASSSRQVDGANVLTF. The CDR3 bases are TGTGCCAGCAGCTCCCGACAGGTGGATGGGGCCAACGTCCTGACTTTC. The chain recombines TRBV7-3 with TRBJ2-6; possibly TRBD1 for D (6 bases). CDR3 length: 16 residues. The V end was cut by 4 bases, the J end by 3 bases, with 13 bases between. Germline values: CDR1 SGHTA, CDR2 FQGTGA. Variable domain in full (rest from reference TRBV7-3 and TRBJ2-6): GAGVSQTPSNKVTEKGKYVELRCDPISGHTALYWYRQSLGQGPEFLIYFQGTGAADDSGLPNDRFFAVRPEGSVSTLKIQRTERGDSAVYLCASSSRQVDGANVLTFGAGSRLTVL.

The chain employs TRBV28 and TRBJ2-4; perhaps D is TRBD1 or TRBD2 (5 bases each). Trimming took 6 bases from V and 3 from J, leaving 15 bases between them. Germline V gene lookup returns CDR1 MDHEN and CDR2 SYDVKM. This CDR3 region has 15 residues. The CDR3 is CASSPFGAFKNIQYF. CDR3 bases: TGTGCCAGCAGCCCCTTCGGGGCCTTCAAAAACATTCAGTACTTC.

V usage is TRBV21-1 and J usage is TRBJ1-2; TRBD1, as called in the table, went unchecked against the DNA. TRBV21-1 corresponds to a pseudogene. The CDR3 runs to 14 residues. The CDR3 loop reads CASSKVAPNYGYTF. The CDR3, as DNA: TGTGCCAGCAGCAAAGTGGCGCCTAACTATGGCTACACCTTC.

V usage is TRBV20-1 and J usage is TRBJ2-3; 9 bases map to TRBD1. Germline V gives CDR1 DFQATT, CDR2 SNEGSKA (reference sequence). This CDR3 is built from 14 residues. With V trimmed by 3 bases and J by 6 bases, 7 bases remained unmatched. In nucleotides, the CDR3 is TGCAGTGCTAGGACGACAGGGGGATTGGATACGCAGTATTTT. This encodes CSARTTGGLDTQYF.

This clonotype has ten or more counts. The chain carries TRBV20-1 and TRBJ2-5, with 7 bases that match TRBD2. This CDR3 region has 15 residues. Per the germline V gene, CDR1 is DFQATT and CDR2 is SNEGSKA (reference sequence). Germline trimming cut 5 bases from V and 2 bases from J; bases unmatched to any gene: 11. CDR3 nucleotide sequence: TGCAGTGCTGGCCCCTCAGCGGGATTACAAGAGACCCAGTACTTC. Translation gives CSAGPSAGLQETQYF.

V usage is TRBV20-1 and J usage is TRBJ2-2; no reliable D call. The V gene lost 2 bases and the J gene lost 0 bases, with 10 bases spanning the gap. The CDR3 extends over 15 amino acids. The germline V gene encodes CDR1 DFQATT and CDR2 SNEGSKA (reference sequence). CDR3 loop: CSARNSRANTGELFF. The CDR3 bases are TGCAGTGCTAGAAATAGTAGGGCGAACACCGGGGAGCTGTTTTTT.

This chain connects TRBV27 to TRBJ1-1; D is undetermined. Deletions cut 5 bases from V and 0 bases from J, with 10 bases between. CDR1 is MNHEY and CDR2 is SMNVEV in the germline V gene (reference sequence). There are 14 residues in the CDR3. The CDR3 bases are TGTGCCAGCAGTGGGCACTACATGAACACTGAAGCTTTCTTT. It is translated as CASSGHYMNTEAFF.

This chain joins TRBV29-1 and TRBJ1-1; D not certain. V was clipped by 0 bases and J by 0 bases, with 5 bases between them. Germline-derived CDR1 and CDR2 are SQVTM and ANQGSEA. The CDR3 contains 13 residues. Here the CDR3 DNA reads TGCAGCGTTGAAGAGCACATGAACACTGAAGCTTTCTTT. Amino acid sequence: CSVEEHMNTEAFF.

In its sample, this clonotype was seen a few times. The chain carries TRBV7-8 and TRBJ2-1, with 7 bases lining up with TRBD2. Germline V gene lookup returns CDR1 SGHVS and CDR2 FQNEAQ. The CDR3 spans 16 residues. The V segment lost 5 bases and the J segment 0 bases; nucleotides outside the gene matches: 7. The CDR3 DNA sequence: TGTGCCAGCAGCGCACTAGCGCCCGCCTCCTACAATGAGCAGTTCTTC. Amino acids: CASSALAPASYNEQFF. The variable domain in full, with the rest retrieved from reference TRBV7-8 and TRBJ2-1, is GAGVSQSPRYKVAKRGQDVALRCDPISGHVSLFWYQQALGQGPEFLTYFQNEAQLDKSGLPSDRFFAERPEGSVSTLKIQRTQQEDSAVYLCASSALAPASYNEQFFGPGTRLTVL.

The J gene is TRBJ2-4, the V gene TRBV7-2; D is perhaps TRBD1 or TRBD2 (8 bases each). TRBJ2-7 matches the DNA end more closely, so the J call is doubtful. The V gene's germline CDR1 is SGHTA and CDR2 FQGNSA. The CDR3 is 14 amino acids. The CDR3 sequence: CASSSGGTGSEQYF. CDR3 DNA: TGTGCCAGCAGCTCGGGAGGGACAGGCTCCGAGCAGTACTTC.

The chain combines TRBV2 with TRBJ1-6; 8 bases fit TRBD1. Unmatched junction bases numbered 13, after V lost 9 bases and J lost 9 bases. Per germline, CDR1 SNHLY and CDR2 FYNNEI. The CDR3 extends over 15 amino acids. The CDR3 here is CASQQTGQGASPLHF. The CDR3 coding sequence is TGTGCCAGTCAACAGACTGGACAGGGAGCTTCACCCCTCCACTTT.